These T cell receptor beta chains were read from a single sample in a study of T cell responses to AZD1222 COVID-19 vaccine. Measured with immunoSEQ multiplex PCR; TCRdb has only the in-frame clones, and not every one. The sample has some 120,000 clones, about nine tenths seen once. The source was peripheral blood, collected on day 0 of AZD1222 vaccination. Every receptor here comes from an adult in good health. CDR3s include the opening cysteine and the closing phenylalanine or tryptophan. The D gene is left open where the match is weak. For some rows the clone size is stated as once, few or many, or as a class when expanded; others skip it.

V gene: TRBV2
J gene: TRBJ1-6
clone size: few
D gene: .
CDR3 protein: CASRKTVNNSPLHF
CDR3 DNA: TGTGCCAGCAGGAAGACAGTTAATAATTCACCCCTCCACTTT

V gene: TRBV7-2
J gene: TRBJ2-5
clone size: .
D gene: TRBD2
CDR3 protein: CASSREAGGPGETQYF
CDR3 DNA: TGTGCCAGCAGCCGGGAAGCGGGAGGGCCGGGGGAGACCCAGTACTTC

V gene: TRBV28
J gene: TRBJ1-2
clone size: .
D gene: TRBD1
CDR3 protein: CVSSLIGTEGYGYTF
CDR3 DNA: TGTGTCAGCAGTTTAATAGGGACAGAAGGCTATGGCTACACCTTC

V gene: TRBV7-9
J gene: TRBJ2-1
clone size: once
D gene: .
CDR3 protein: CASSLANLWRGNEQFF
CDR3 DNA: TGTGCCAGCAGCTTAGCCAATCTCTGGCGGGGCAATGAGCAGTTCTTC

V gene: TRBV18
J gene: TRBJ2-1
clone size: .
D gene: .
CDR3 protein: CASSPTKRFDEQFF
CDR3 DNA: TGTGCCAGCTCACCCACGAAGCGTTTCGATGAGCAGTTCTTC

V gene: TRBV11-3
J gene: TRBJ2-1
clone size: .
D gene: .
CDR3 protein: CASSLGGGEREQQFF
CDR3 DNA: TGTGCCAGCAGCTTAGGAGGGGGAGAGCGGGAACAGCAGTTCTTC

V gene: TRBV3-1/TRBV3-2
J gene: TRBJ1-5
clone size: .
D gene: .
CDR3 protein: CASSLQRGNQPQHF
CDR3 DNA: TGTGCCAGCAGCCTTCAGAGGGGCAATCAGCCCCAGCATTTT

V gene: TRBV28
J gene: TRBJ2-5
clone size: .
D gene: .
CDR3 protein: CASGGGTGRETQYF
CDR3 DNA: TGTGCCAGCGGCGGGGGTACAGGGAGAGAGACCCAGTACTTC

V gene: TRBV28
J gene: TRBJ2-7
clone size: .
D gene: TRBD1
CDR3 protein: CASSPGQTYEQYF
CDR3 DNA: TGTGCCAGCAGTCCGGGACAGACCTACGAGCAGTACTTC

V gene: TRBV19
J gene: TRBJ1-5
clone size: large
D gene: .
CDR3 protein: CASSTRQKRQPQHF
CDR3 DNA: TGTGCCAGTAGTACGCGACAGAAGAGGCAGCCCCAGCATTTT

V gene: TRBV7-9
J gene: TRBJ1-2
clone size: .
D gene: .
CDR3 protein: CASSYGGLYGYTF
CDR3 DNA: TGTGCCAGCAGCTATGGGGGTCTCTATGGCTACACCTTC

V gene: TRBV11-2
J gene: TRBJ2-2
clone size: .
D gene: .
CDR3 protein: CASSLRPWGAGTGELFF
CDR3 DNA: TGTGCCAGCAGCTTACGCCCCTGGGGGGCGGGCACCGGGGAGCTGTTTTTT

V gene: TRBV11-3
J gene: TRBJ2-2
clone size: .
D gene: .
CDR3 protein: CASSLGRGNTGELFF
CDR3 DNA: TGTGCCAGCAGCTTAGGGCGGGGGAACACCGGGGAGCTGTTTTTT

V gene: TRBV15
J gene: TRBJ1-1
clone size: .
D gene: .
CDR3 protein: CATSRDNEGTQRAFF
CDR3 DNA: TGTGCCACCAGCAGAGATAACGAGGGGACCCAAAGGGCTTTCTTT

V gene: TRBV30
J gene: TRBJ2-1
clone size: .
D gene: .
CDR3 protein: CAWVRGRLPGVNEQFF
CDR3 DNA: TGTGCCTGGGTCAGGGGACGACTCCCGGGGGTAAATGAGCAGTTCTTC

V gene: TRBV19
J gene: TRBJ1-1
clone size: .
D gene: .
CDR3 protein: CASSIDGGFDEAFF
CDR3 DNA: TGTGCCAGTAGTATAGACGGGGGATTCGATGAAGCTTTCTTT

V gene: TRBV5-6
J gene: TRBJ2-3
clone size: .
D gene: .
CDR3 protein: CASSAGGADTQYF
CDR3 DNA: TGTGCCAGCAGCGCTGGGGGCGCAGATACGCAGTATTTT

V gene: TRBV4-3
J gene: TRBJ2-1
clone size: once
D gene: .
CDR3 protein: CASSQDSEGGVVTEQFF
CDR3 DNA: TGCGCCAGCAGCCAAGATTCGGAGGGCGGGGTGGTTACTGAGCAGTTCTTC

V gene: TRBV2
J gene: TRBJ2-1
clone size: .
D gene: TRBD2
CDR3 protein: CASSGALAVIYNEQFF
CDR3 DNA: TGTGCCAGCAGTGGAGCACTAGCGGTGATATACAATGAGCAGTTCTTC

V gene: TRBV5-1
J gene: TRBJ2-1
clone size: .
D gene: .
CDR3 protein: CASARRGASYNEQFF
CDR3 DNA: TGCGCCAGCGCGAGGAGGGGGGCAAGCTACAATGAGCAGTTCTTC

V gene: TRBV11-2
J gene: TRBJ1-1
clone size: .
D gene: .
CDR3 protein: CASSSRFVLNTEAFF
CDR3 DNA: TGTGCCAGCAGCTCTCGTTTTGTCTTGAACACTGAAGCTTTCTTT

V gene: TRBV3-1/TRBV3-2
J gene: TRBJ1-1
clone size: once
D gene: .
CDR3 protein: CASSQAGSLMNTEAFF
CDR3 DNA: TGTGCCAGCAGCCAAGCTGGATCGCTCATGAACACTGAAGCTTTCTTT

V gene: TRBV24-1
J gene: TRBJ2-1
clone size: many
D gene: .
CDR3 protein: CATSASGAISYNEQFF
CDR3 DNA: TGTGCCACCTCGGCCTCAGGGGCAATCTCCTACAATGAGCAGTTCTTC

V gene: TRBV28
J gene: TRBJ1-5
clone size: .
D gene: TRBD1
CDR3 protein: CASSLIGQGDQPQHF
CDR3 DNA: TGTGCCAGCAGTTTAATCGGACAGGGGGATCAGCCCCAGCATTTT

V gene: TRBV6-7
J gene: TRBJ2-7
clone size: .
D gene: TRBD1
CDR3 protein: CASTTGGQGTYEQYF
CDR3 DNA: TGTGCCAGCACAACGGGGGGACAGGGGACCTACGAGCAGTACTTC

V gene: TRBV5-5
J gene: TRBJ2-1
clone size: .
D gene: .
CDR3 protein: CASSLFSGVYNEQFF
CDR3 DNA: TGTGCCAGCAGCTTGTTTAGCGGAGTATACAATGAGCAGTTCTTC

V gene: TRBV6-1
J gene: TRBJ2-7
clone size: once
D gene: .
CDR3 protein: CASSESGGRGIEQYF
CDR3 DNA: TGTGCCAGCAGTGAATCGGGGGGTAGGGGGATCGAGCAGTACTTC

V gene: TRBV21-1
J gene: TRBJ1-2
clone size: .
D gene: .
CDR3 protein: CASGRDRGHGYTF
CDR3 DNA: TGTGCCAGCGGGAGGGACAGGGGGCATGGCTACACCTTC

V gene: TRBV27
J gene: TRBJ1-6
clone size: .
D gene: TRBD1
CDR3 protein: CASSPRTGDNSPLHF
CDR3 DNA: TGTGCCAGCAGTCCCCGGACAGGGGATAATTCACCCCTCCACTTT

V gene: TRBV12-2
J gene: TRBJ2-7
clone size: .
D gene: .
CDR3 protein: CASRLGEFWAPAHEQYF
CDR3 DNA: TGTGCAAGTCGCTTAGGGGAGTTTTGGGCACCCGCCCACGAGCAGTACTTC

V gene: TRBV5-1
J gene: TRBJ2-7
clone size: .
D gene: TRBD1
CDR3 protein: CASSLRGSAYEQYF
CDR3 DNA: TGCGCCAGCAGCCTCAGGGGGAGCGCCTACGAGCAGTACTTC

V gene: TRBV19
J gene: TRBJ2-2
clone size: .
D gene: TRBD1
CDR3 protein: CASTPWVGRGQGGELFF
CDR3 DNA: TGTGCCAGCACACCCTGGGTTGGCAGGGGGCAAGGCGGGGAGCTGTTTTTT

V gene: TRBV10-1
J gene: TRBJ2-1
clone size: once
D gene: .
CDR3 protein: CASRKEGSDEQFF
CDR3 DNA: TGCGCCAGCCGAAAAGAAGGCTCGGATGAGCAGTTCTTC

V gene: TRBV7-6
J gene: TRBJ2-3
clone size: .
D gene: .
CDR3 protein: CASSPRTRVNTDTQYF
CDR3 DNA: TGTGCCAGCAGCCCGAGAACCAGGGTTAACACAGATACGCAGTATTTT

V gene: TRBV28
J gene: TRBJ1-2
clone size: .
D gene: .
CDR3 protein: CASSFVRRDYGYTF
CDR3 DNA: TGTGCCAGCAGTTTTGTTCGCAGGGACTATGGCTACACCTTC

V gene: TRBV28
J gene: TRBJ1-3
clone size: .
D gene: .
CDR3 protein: CASRNQGTGNTIYF
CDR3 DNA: TGTGCCAGCAGAAACCAGGGAACTGGAAACACCATATATTTT

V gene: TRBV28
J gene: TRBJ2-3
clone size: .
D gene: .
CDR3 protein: CASTGGGRETQYF
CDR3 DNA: TGTGCCAGCACAGGGGGAGGAAGGGAAACGCAGTATTTT

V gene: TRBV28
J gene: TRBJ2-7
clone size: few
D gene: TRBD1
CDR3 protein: CASTRPGGAYEQYF
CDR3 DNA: TGTGCCAGCACTCGGCCAGGGGGAGCCTACGAGCAGTACTTC

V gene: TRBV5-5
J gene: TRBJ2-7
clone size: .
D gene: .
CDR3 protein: CASSRASRQDYEQYF
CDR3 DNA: TGTGCCAGCAGCCGTGCCAGCCGTCAGGACTACGAGCAGTACTTC

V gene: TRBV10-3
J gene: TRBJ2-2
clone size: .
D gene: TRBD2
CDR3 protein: CATGLAGSNTGELFF
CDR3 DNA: TGTGCCACGGGACTAGCGGGTTCGAACACCGGGGAGTTGTTTTTT

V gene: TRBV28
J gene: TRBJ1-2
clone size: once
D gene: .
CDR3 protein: CASSLPDSAGYMWTF
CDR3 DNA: TGTGCCAGCAGTCTCCCAGACAGCGCCGGCTATATGTGGACCTTC

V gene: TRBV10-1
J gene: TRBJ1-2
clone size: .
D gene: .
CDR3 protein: CASSDRTDYGYTF
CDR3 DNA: TGCGCCAGCAGTGATCGGACAGACTATGGCTACACCTTC

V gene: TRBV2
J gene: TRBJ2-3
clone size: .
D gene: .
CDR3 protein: CASTGETSTDTQYF
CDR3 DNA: TGTGCCAGCACGGGGGAAACTAGCACAGATACGCAGTATTTT

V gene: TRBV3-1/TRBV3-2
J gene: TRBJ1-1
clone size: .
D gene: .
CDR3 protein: CASSQDKAAFF
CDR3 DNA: TGTGCCAGCAGCCAAGATAAGGCAGCTTTCTTT

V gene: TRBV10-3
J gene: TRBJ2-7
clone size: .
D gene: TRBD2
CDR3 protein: CAISGTSGAYEQYF
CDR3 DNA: TGTGCCATCAGTGGCACTAGCGGAGCCTACGAGCAGTACTTC